The entry below describes one TCR beta chain. Its antigen remains unknown. Per donor, one heparinised blood draw averaged roughly 120 mL. Sorting based on CD45RO/CCR7/CD25/CD127/CD95/CD27 separated CD4+ naive, central memory, regulatory and stem cell-like memory cells. The study reverse transcribed the entire isolated RNA, so it sequenced expressed TCRB transcripts. Clones were read by immunoSEQ multiplex PCR, and TCRdb kept only the in-frame ones, dropping some. Of around 690,000 clones listed, over 10% were seen once; the top ten hold over 0.1%. The CDR3 is 16 amino acids. The J segment lost 6 bases and the V segment lost 4 bases, leaving 10 bases of the junction unmatched. Germline assignment: CDR1 SGHAT and CDR2 FQNNGV. The data originate from a study of beta chain features in type 1 diabetes. General study findings and limits: Naive, central memory and regulatory TCRB repertoires appeared more similar among patients than healthy donors. Type 1 diabetes patients had moderately but significantly shorter TCRB CDR3s in all four CD4+ subsets. Insertions at VDJ junctions were less frequent in type 1 diabetes patients. These patients also deleted more nucleotides at the same junctions.

The chain employs TRBV11-2 and TRBJ2-2; 8 nucleotides agree with TRBD1. The material sequenced was naive CD4+ T cells from blood. The receptor was derived from a man under 40 with type 1 diabetes. CDR3 nucleotide sequence: TGTGCCAGCAGCTATTACAGGGGGAGGATAGCCGGGGAGCTGTTTTTT. Its translation: CASSYYRGRIAGELFF.